This TCR beta chain is drawn from a study of blood T cells in healthy people across ages. This clonotype was seen a few times. Primers used in a second PCR of about 6 to 11 cycles were a sample-barcoded 5' primer and a J-beta primer mix. TCRdb re-called the 5' RACE reads with MiXCR, one entry per CDR3 protein. The repertoire includes 1.8 million or so distinct CDR3 sequences, more than 35% of them detected once, and around 23% sits in the top ten. V was pared by 0 bases and J by 6 bases, with 13 bases between. Germline-derived CDR1 and CDR2 are MGHRA and YSYEKL. The CDR3 is 15 residues long. Sequenced: blood. The receptor was derived from a human donor in good health. This chain uses TRBV4-1 with TRBJ2-3; D is ambiguous. The CDR3 sequence: CASSQDPGPADTQYF. In DNA, the CDR3 is TGCGCCAGCAGCCAAGATCCCGGACCCGCGGATACGCAGTATTTT.